One and the same sample provided the 24 T cell receptor beta chains below, sequenced in a study of T cell responses to AZD1222 COVID-19 vaccine. Here immunoSEQ multiplex PCR was the method, and the copy in TCRdb shows in-frame clones only, minus some. This table holds approximately 77,000 clones, roughly nine tenths found once. Here the sequenced sample was peripheral blood, taken on day 0 of MenACWY control vaccination. These receptor sequences come from an adult in good health.

Note on this clone: This CDR3 is also generated by other DNA sequences in the sample. The chain is built from TRBV18 and TRBJ2-6, with D possibly matching TRBD1 (6 bases). The CDR3 has 16 residues. Germline V gives CDR1 KGHSH, CDR2 LQKENI. V lost 5 bases and J lost 1, with 12 bases in between. The CDR3 region has the DNA TGTGCCAGCTCAGTCCAGGGGAGTTCTGGGGCCAACGTCCTGACTTTC. As protein: CASSVQGSSGANVLTF.

The chain recombines TRBV19 with TRBJ1-5, with unresolved D. The CDR3 runs to 14 residues. CDR1 and CDR2 (germline): LNHDA, SQIVND (reference sequence). V was pared by 5 bases and J by 0 bases, with 8 bases between. Here the CDR3 DNA reads TGTGCCAGTAGTCCGAGTAATAGCAATCAGCCCCAGCATTTT. This encodes CASSPSNSNQPQHF.

J is TRBJ2-7 and V is TRBV29-1; D unclear. Per germline, CDR1 SQVTM and CDR2 ANQGSEA. The V end lost 0 bases, the J end lost 5 bases, and 11 bases lay between the germline ends. This CDR3 is built from 13 residues. This CDR3 reads CSVEDLPGHEQYF. The CDR3 DNA reads as TGCAGCGTTGAAGATCTACCCGGCCACGAGCAGTACTTC.

V and J are TRBV4-3 and TRBJ1-5, with TRBD1 matching over 9 bases. Germline CDR1 reads LGHNA; CDR2 reads YSLEER. The CDR3 loop spans 19 amino acids. Trimming removed 2 bases from V and 9 bases from J; junction bases left unmatched: 20. CDR3 nucleotide sequence: TGCGCCAGCAGCCAATTTTTAGGGGGGTCTGGGACAGGGTTCGCGCCCCAGCATTTT. This gives the protein CASSQFLGGSGTGFAPQHF.

V gene TRBV2 combines with J gene TRBJ1-5; no reliable D call. V was shortened by 4 bases and J by 5 bases, with 9 bases between the two germline ends. This CDR3 contains 13 residues. The germline CDR1 and CDR2 sequences are SNHLY and FYNNEI. The CDR3 nucleotides read TGTGCCAGCAGTGTCGAGGTACATCAGCCCCAGCATTTT. Amino acids: CASSVEVHQPQHF.

The rearrangement joins TRBV19 to TRBJ1-3; 9 bases agree with TRBD1. This CDR3 is 16 amino acids long. From germline, CDR1 is LNHDA and CDR2 SQIVND (reference sequence). The trim removed 5 bases at V and 3 bases at J, leaving 8 bases unmatched. CDR3: CASSPRQGEGGNTIYF. The CDR3 coding sequence is TGTGCCAGTAGTCCCCGACAGGGGGAAGGTGGAAACACCATATATTTT.

The genes are TRBV7-2 and TRBJ2-7, with 11 bases identical to TRBD1. Germline loops: CDR1 SGHTA, CDR2 FQGNSA. This CDR3 has 15 amino acids. Trimming removed 2 bases from V and 3 bases from J; junction bases left unmatched: 3. CDR3: CASSLKGTGGYEQYF. In DNA form, the CDR3 reads TGTGCCAGCAGCTTAAAAGGGACAGGGGGCTACGAGCAGTACTTC. The full variable domain, rest sourced from reference TRBV7-2 and TRBJ2-7, is GAGVSQSPSNKVTEKGKDVELRCDPISGHTALYWYRQSLGQGLEFLIYFQGNSAPDKSGLPSDRFSAERTGGSVSTLTIQRTQQEDSAVYLCASSLKGTGGYEQYFGPGTRLTVT.

The chain is built from TRBV19 and TRBJ1-1; D call uncertain. V lost 5 bases to trimming and J lost 1 base, with 11 bases between them. The V gene's germline CDR1 is LNHDA and CDR2 SQIVND (reference sequence). CDR3 length equals 14 residues. Here the CDR3 DNA reads TGTGCCAGTAGTCAAGGAGTCCCGAACACTGAAGCTTTCTTT. This codes for CASSQGVPNTEAFF. The full variable domain, in which reference TRBV19 and TRBJ1-1 provide the parts outside the CDR3, is DGGITQSPKYLFRKEGQNVTLSCEQNLNHDAMYWYRQDPGQGLRLIYYSQIVNDFQKGDIAEGYSVSREKKESFPLTVTSAQKNPTAFYLCASSQGVPNTEAFFGQGTRLTVV.

This clone was detected once. This chain connects TRBV27 to TRBJ1-4; 8 positions match TRBD1. The CDR3 is made up of 13 amino acids. V gave up 6 bases and J gave up 3 bases; unmatched junction bases: 0. Germline V gives CDR1 MNHEY, CDR2 SMNVEV (reference sequence). This CDR3 is CASRQGANEKLFF. The CDR3 DNA is TGTGCCAGCAGACAGGGGGCTAATGAAAAACTGTTTTTT.

V is TRBV6-1 and J is TRBJ2-7; 7 nucleotides line up with TRBD1. CDR3 size: 15 residues. Germline CDR1 reads MNHNS; CDR2 reads SASEGT. V was pared by 1 base and J by 3 bases, with 6 bases of the junction left unmatched. The CDR3 nucleotides read TGTGCCAGCAGTGAAGTACGGGACAGCGACTACGAGCAGTACTTC. This codes for CASSEVRDSDYEQYF.

The genes are TRBV12-3 or TRBV12-4 and TRBJ2-7, with D tentatively TRBD1 (6 bases). The ends were cut back, 8 bases at V and 2 bases at J, with 13 bases in the middle. The CDR3 extends over 13 amino acids. The CDR3 DNA sequence: TGTGCCAGCGCACAGGGCGCCACCTACGAGCAGTACTTC. It is translated as CASAQGATYEQYF.

This clone is deemed medium-sized. The chain carries TRBV10-3 and TRBJ2-1, with D tentatively TRBD2 (6 bases). The CDR3 is made up of 10 amino acids. CDR1 and CDR2 (germline): ENHRY, SYGVKD. The V gene lost 11 bases and the J gene lost 8 bases, with 10 bases spanning the gap. CDR3 amino acids: CAVGGDEQFF. DNA for the CDR3: TGTGCCGTCGGGGGAGATGAGCAGTTCTTC.

V gene TRBV6-4 combines with J gene TRBJ1-2; D unresolved. The germline V gene encodes CDR1 MRHNA and CDR2 SNTAGT. V was trimmed by 1 base and J by 5 bases, leaving 23 bases between them. This CDR3 region has 18 residues. CDR3 loop: CASSDLPKGPLVSYGYTF. For the CDR3, the DNA is TGTGCCAGCAGTGACTTACCCAAAGGGCCCCTTGTTTCTTATGGCTACACCTTC.

Only one count was recorded for this clone. The rearrangement joins TRBV18 to TRBJ2-7; D gene unclear. Between the trimmed V and J ends, which lost 2 bases and 0 bases, there was a span of 8 bases. The CDR3 is 14 residues long. Germline V gene lookup returns CDR1 KGHSH and CDR2 LQKENI. The CDR3 spells CASSPRTDSYEQYF. DNA for the CDR3: TGTGCCAGCTCACCAAGGACGGACTCCTACGAGCAGTACTTC.

The genes are TRBV2 and TRBJ1-6; 7 positions match TRBD1. Germline loops: CDR1 SNHLY, CDR2 FYNNEI. The CDR3 is made up of 15 amino acids. Germline trimming cut 7 bases from V and 0 bases from J; bases unmatched to any gene: 3. The chain's CDR3 is CASKQGSSYNSPLHF. CDR3 in DNA: TGTGCCAGCAAACAGGGGAGCTCCTATAATTCACCCCTCCACTTT.

This clone has a single count. The chain joins TRBV19 to TRBJ1-5; 9 nucleotides line up with TRBD1. CDR3 length: 17 residues. The V segment lost 6 bases and the J segment 0 bases; nucleotides outside the gene matches: 9. Germline V lookup: CDR1 LNHDA, CDR2 SQIVND (reference sequence). The CDR3 region has the DNA TGTGCCAGTAGCCCGGGACAGGGCCCCTATAGCAATCAGCCCCAGCATTTT. It encodes CASSPGQGPYSNQPQHF.

J is TRBJ1-2 and V is TRBV19; the D gene is possibly TRBD1 (5 bases). CDR3 length: 13 amino acids. Germline V gives CDR1 LNHDA, CDR2 SQIVND (reference sequence). V was clipped by 3 bases and J by 6 bases, with 11 bases between them. The CDR3 coding sequence is TGTGCCAGTAGTATCCGCGGGGGGAATGGCTACACCTTC. It encodes CASSIRGGNGYTF. Complete variable domain (other parts from reference TRBV19 and TRBJ1-2): DGGITQSPKYLFRKEGQNVTLSCEQNLNHDAMYWYRQDPGQGLRLIYYSQIVNDFQKGDIAEGYSVSREKKESFPLTVTSAQKNPTAFYLCASSIRGGNGYTFGSGTRLTVV.

With regard to this clone: This sample includes further DNA sequences coding for the same CDR3. The chain couples TRBV30 to TRBJ1-5; D unclear. The CDR3 contains 13 residues. Trimming shortened V by 0 bases and J by 4 bases, and 7 bases separated the two germline ends. Germline V gives CDR1 GTSNPN, CDR2 SVGIG (reference sequence). The CDR3: CAWSVAGNQPQHF. The CDR3 DNA is TGTGCCTGGAGTGTGGCAGGAAATCAGCCCCAGCATTTT.

This chain uses TRBV28 with TRBJ1-6; a possible D gene is TRBD1 (5 bases). Per the germline V gene, CDR1 is MDHEN and CDR2 is SYDVKM. V lost 1 base and J lost 0, with 7 bases in between. CDR3 length: 16 amino acids. The DNA of the CDR3 is TGTGCCAGCAGTTTATTGGGGGGCTCCTATAATTCACCCCTCCACTTT. It codes for CASSLLGGSYNSPLHF.

This chain connects TRBV25-1 to TRBJ2-3, with 11 bases aligning to TRBD2. Germline V CDR1 and CDR2: MGHDK, SYGVNS. The CDR3 spans 16 residues. Trimming removed 1 base from V and 1 base from J; junction bases left unmatched: 1. The CDR3 region is CASSEFSGRGTDTQYF. Here the CDR3 DNA reads TGTGCCAGCAGTGAATTTAGCGGGAGGGGCACAGATACGCAGTATTTT.

The rearrangement links TRBV19 to TRBJ1-5, with D perhaps matching TRBD1 (5 bases). The CDR3 length is 13 residues. Per germline, CDR1 LNHDA and CDR2 SQIVND (reference sequence). Deletions cut 6 bases from V and 6 bases from J, with 12 bases between. The chain's CDR3 is CASRPQDRQPQHF. CDR3 DNA: TGTGCCAGTAGACCACAGGACCGTCAGCCCCAGCATTTT.

CDR3 sequence: CASSVGDRGRVDEQFF. The CDR3 nucleotides are TGTGCCAGCAGCGTAGGGGACAGGGGGCGAGTAGATGAGCAGTTCTTC. This chain joins TRBV9 and TRBJ2-1; 12 bases map to TRBD1. J gave up 8 bases and V 0 bases, and 6 bases lay outside the gene matches. CDR3 length: 16 amino acids. Per germline, CDR1 SGDLS and CDR2 YYNGEE.

The rearrangement links TRBV5-1 to TRBJ2-7; a weak D match, TRBD2 (5 bases). The germline V and J ends were trimmed by 4 bases and 2 bases, with 7 bases remaining between them. The V gene's germline CDR1 is SGHRS and CDR2 YFSETQ. This CDR3 contains 12 residues. In nucleotides, the CDR3 is TGCGCCAGCAGCGCCGGGACCTACGAGCAGTACTTC. It is translated as CASSAGTYEQYF.

CDR3 nucleotides: TGTGCCAGCAGTGAAATGGGCTCCTATAATTCACCCCTCCACTTT. This gives the protein CASSEMGSYNSPLHF. The chain recombines TRBV2 with TRBJ1-6, with no clear D. Looked up from germline, CDR1 is SNHLY and CDR2 is FYNNEI. Trimming took 2 bases from V and 0 from J, leaving 5 bases between them. The CDR3 is 15 residues long.